This T cell receptor beta chain emerged from a study of shared clonotypes between healthy human individuals. Study information: With ages of 18 to 49, the donors were a couple of women and a few men. Findings and limits, study-wide: Specimens sampled were limited to blood, with tissue repertoires likely differing.

As concerns this clone: Its antigen is as yet unknown.

TCRdb's copy holds only in-frame clones and misses some; the assay was immunoSEQ multiplex PCR. This sample carries roughly 500,000 clones, about 85% of them seen once, and the ten largest clones take approximately 13%. The J segment lost 8 bases and the V segment lost 5 bases, leaving 10 bases of the junction unmatched. The germline V gene has CDR1 ENHRY and CDR2 SYGVKD. The CDR3 consists of 15 residues. The study used 85 million or so PBMCs per unsorted sample for genomic DNA. This sequence joins TRBV10-3 and TRBJ2-1, with TRBD2 matching over 9 bases. The sample comprised PBMCs. This clonotype was obtained from a woman aged 40 to 55 in good health. Some clones in this sample may be carry-over from other donors' samples. CDR3 residues: CAISLGLAVGYEQFF. Here the CDR3 DNA reads TGTGCCATCAGTTTGGGACTAGCTGTCGGGTATGAGCAGTTCTTC.